The subject of this entry is one T cell receptor beta chain. The data originate from a study of blood T cell repertoires in COVID-19. Study-wide background: COVID-19 samples, acute and convalescent, were from the United States, Italy and Spain.

The CDR3 runs 14 residues. The germline V gene encodes CDR1 ENHRY and CDR2 SYGVKD. V shed 4 bases, J shed 10 bases, and the junction held 8 bases outside the gene matches. Study processing details: Estimated nucleated cell counts came from reference gene primer amplification. Assay used: immunoSEQ multiplex PCR; TCRdb lists only in-frame clones, some missing. That table is the source of V, J and clone size, and D and trimming were worked out from the DNA. The sample consists of some 350,000 clones, approximately 88% of them appearing once. Allocation to cohorts depended on clinical history reported by the participants. Two consecutive negative NP/OP PCR tests, clearance, or resolved symptoms defined Cohort 3 recovery.

V usage is TRBV10-3 and J usage is TRBJ1-5; 9 nucleotides agree with TRBD1. The sample comprised PBMCs or T cells enriched from blood (not recorded which). The clonotype was recovered from a young man who had recovered from COVID-19. The CDR3 bases are TGTGCCATCAGTGGGGACAGGGATGGAAGCCCCCAGCATTTT. Translated: CAISGDRDGSPQHF.